This TCR beta chain was observed in a study of early T cells in non-severe SARS-CoV-2 infection (dated by TCRdb to 2020 to 2023). Study-wide context: Because TCR sequencing was done on bulk RNA from unsorted whole blood, the alpha and beta chains could not be paired.

The method was 5' RACE. The listed sequencing device is NextSeq 500. In the TCR library protocol, unique molecular identifiers were attached to individual cDNA molecules to correct for PCR bias and sequencing error. Both TCR alpha and beta chains were sequenced, and tight co-correlation was observed between alpha and beta sequence abundances in each sample. Concerning the study's data processing: Decombinator V4 was used to annotate the V gene, J gene and CDR3 of the TCR sequences. Expanded TCRs were defined as changing significantly between any two time points under a Poisson model with p below 0.0001. TCR abundances were normalised to the total number of TCRs sequenced per sample and were expressed as counts per million. TRAV1-2 paired with TRAJ12, TRAJ20 or TRAJ33 defined MAIT TCRs, while TRAV10 paired with TRAJ18 defined iNKT TCRs. VDJdb, accessed on 1 November 2021, was searched for TCRs annotated for CMV, EBV and SARS-CoV-2, and TCRs annotated for more than one antigen were excluded. TCRdb trimmed public reads at Q25 via fastp, called clones via MiXCR and kept in-frame beta chains. Here each entry gathers all rows of one CDR3 protein and keeps the most common genes and DNA. TCRdb's processing, not the authors', yielded these V and J calls. The sample includes nearly 45,000 distinct CDR3 sequences, with roughly 10% observed a single time. The ten largest clones represent 21% of the sample.

The CDR3, from cysteine to phenylalanine, totals 14 residues. Here the CDR3 DNA is all that survives: 42 bases in frame from base 1. The germline V gene supplies CDR1 SGHVS and CDR2 FNYEAQ. General findings and caveats noted by the study authors: VDJdb matching was skewed toward anti-spike CD8 responses and likely underestimated virus-specific expansions, missing private and CD4 specificities.

This clonotype was counted once. Its cognate antigen has yet to be identified. At one end, the junction sequence differs from germline, possibly due to a read error. The study was a case-control design nested within a healthcare worker cohort in London, UK, with weekly nasopharyngeal swab PCR tests and blood sampling. Healthcare workers were enrolled in the week of the UK lockdown, from 23 to 31 March 2020, and were followed every week for up to about 16 weeks. Material: whole blood. The V gene is TRBV7-6 and the J gene is TRBJ2-5, with no D gene named confidently. The clonotype was recovered from an adult who was a healthcare worker with PCR-confirmed SARS-CoV-2 infection or an uninfected control (not recorded which). CDR3 protein: CASSLGYGQESQYF. The DNA sequence follows: TGTGCCAGCAGCTTAGGGTACGGTCAAGAGAGCCAGTACTTC.